Following are 5 T cell receptor beta chains from one sample sequenced in a study of blood T cell repertoires in COVID-19. This table comes from immunoSEQ multiplex PCR, and its TCRdb copy is limited to in-frame clones, with some not included. This sample has roughly 120,000 clones, with approximately 74% found just once. Sequencing input: peripheral blood. All receptors come from a man older than 75 with COVID-19, enrolled during active disease.

The chain employs TRBV6-5 and TRBJ1-6, with TRBD1 identical over 8 bases. The ends lost 4 bases at V and 6 bases at J; junction bases unmatched: 2. CDR3 length equals 14 residues. Germline CDR1 and CDR2: MNHEY and SVGAGI. The CDR3, as DNA: TGTGCCAGCAGTTCGGACAGGGTTAATTCACCCCTCCACTTT. Translating gives CASSSDRVNSPLHF.

The genes are TRBV3-1 (or the pseudogene TRBV3-2) and TRBJ2-7; tentative D call: TRBD2 (5 bases). Trimming removed 1 base from V and 0 bases from J, with 10 bases in between. CDR1 is LGHDT and CDR2 is YNNKEL in the germline V gene (reference sequence). This CDR3 has 15 residues. The CDR3 is CASSQAVTNSYEQYF. The CDR3 DNA reads TGTGCCAGCAGCCAAGCCGTGACTAACTCCTACGAGCAGTACTTC.

This rearrangement joins TRBV4-1 to TRBJ1-3; the match to TRBD1 covers 10 bases. The length of the CDR3 is 15 residues. With 3 bases clipped from V and 5 bases from J, the junction kept 4 bases outside the gene matches. Per germline, CDR1 MGHRA and CDR2 YSYEKL. In DNA, the CDR3 is TGCGCCAGCAGCCAGGGGACAGGGGATAGAAACACCATATATTTT. It translates to CASSQGTGDRNTIYF.

This clone turned up a few times. The chain carries TRBV6-5 and TRBJ1-1; TRBD1 aligns across 7 bases. This CDR3 has 11 residues. The V gene's germline CDR1 is MNHEY and CDR2 SVGAGI. With 5 bases clipped from V and 11 bases from J, the junction kept 5 bases outside the gene matches. The CDR3 region is CASSHRGEAFF. Written as DNA, the CDR3 is TGTGCCAGCAGTCACAGGGGCGAGGCTTTCTTT.

The gene calls are TRBV9 and TRBJ1-3; maybe TRBD1 (5 bases). CDR1 is SGDLS, CDR2 YYNGEE, per germline. Trimming removed 4 bases from V and 3 bases from J, with 11 bases in between. This CDR3 spans 14 amino acids. The CDR3 here is CASSPRRGGNTIYF. The DNA of the CDR3 is TGTGCCAGCAGCCCCCGGAGGGGTGGAAACACCATATATTTT.